A selection of T cell receptor beta chains follows, all from one sample in a study of cytomegalovirus exposure and HLA in healthy donors. The protocol was immunoSEQ multiplex PCR, while the TCRdb copy is restricted to in-frame clones and leaves out a portion. The top ten clones hold roughly 5% of a sample with 90,000 to 150,000 clones, more than 75% of them seen once. The sample consisted of PBMCs. These TCRs come from a man younger than 30 in good health and CMV-seronegative. CDR3s include the opening cysteine and the closing phenylalanine or tryptophan. A D gene is named only where the DNA matches it firmly. Clone size is not always given. Where it is, it says once, few, many or a class for expanded clones.

v_call	d_call	clone_size	j_call	cdr3_aa	cdr3_nt
TRBV10-3	-	-	TRBJ2-3	CAISPSRGDTQYF	TGTGCCATCAGCCCCAGTAGGGGTGATACGCAGTATTTT
TRBV9	TRBD2	-	TRBJ2-5	CASSVVGRGGDETQYF	TGTGCCAGCAGCGTAGTGGGCCGGGGGGGAGACGAGACCCAGTACTTC
TRBV6-8	-	few	TRBJ2-1	CARSNEQFF	TGTGCCAGGTCGAATGAGCAGTTCTTC
TRBV30	TRBD1	-	TRBJ1-2	CAWTPGQLPYGYTF	TGTGCCTGGACCCCGGGACAGCTTCCCTATGGCTACACCTTC
TRBV7-9	TRBD2	-	TRBJ2-2	CASSPPGGVRTGELFF	TGTGCCAGCAGCCCCCCCGGGGGGGTACGGACCGGGGAGCTGTTTTTT
TRBV19	-	-	TRBJ1-2	CASSRTVNYGYTF	TGTGCCAGTAGTCGAACGGTGAACTATGGCTACACCTTC
TRBV6-5	-	few	TRBJ1-3	CASSPTGRGNTIYF	TGTGCCAGCAGCCCAACAGGTCGGGGAAACACCATATATTTT
TRBV6-6	-	-	TRBJ1-1	CASSYSPRQRNTEAFF	TGTGCCAGCAGTTACTCCCCCCGACAGCGGAACACTGAAGCTTTCTTT
TRBV10-3	-	-	TRBJ2-2	CAISDTGTGELFF	TGTGCCATCAGTGACACGGGTACCGGGGAGCTGTTTTTT
TRBV21-1	-	-	TRBJ1-4	CASSKTGPGFTNEKLFF	TGTGCCAGCAGCAAAACGGGTCCAGGGTTTACTAATGAAAAACTGTTTTTT
TRBV6-1	-	-	TRBJ2-1	CASSEAGDSYNEQFF	TGTGCCAGCAGTGAAGCCGGAGACTCCTACAATGAGCAGTTCTTC
TRBV2	-	-	TRBJ2-1	CASSAPSEQFF	TGTGCCAGCAGTGCTCCCAGTGAGCAGTTCTTC
TRBV27	-	-	TRBJ2-7	CASSLSSTGLYEQYF	TGTGCCAGCAGTTTATCGTCGACGGGACTGTACGAGCAGTACTTC
TRBV6-6	-	-	TRBJ1-1	CASSGGLTEAFF	TGTGCCAGCTCGGGGGGGCTGACTGAAGCTTTCTTT
TRBV6-1	TRBD1	-	TRBJ1-6	CASSPGTASSPLHF	TGTGCCAGCAGCCCCGGGACAGCTTCTTCACCCCTCCACTTT
TRBV19	TRBD1	-	TRBJ1-1	CASSIGIADRGRTTEAFF	TGTGCCAGTAGTATAGGGATAGCTGACAGGGGGAGGACGACTGAAGCTTTCTTT
TRBV19	TRBD1	-	TRBJ1-2	CASKLGQWDPGYTF	TGTGCCAGTAAACTGGGACAGTGGGACCCTGGCTACACCTTC
TRBV5-6	-	-	TRBJ1-3	CASSRQPNTIYF	TGTGCCAGCAGCCGACAGCCAAACACCATATATTTT
TRBV14	TRBD1	-	TRBJ1-1	CASSHRTGIPSTEAFF	TGTGCCAGCAGCCACAGGACAGGGATCCCGAGCACTGAAGCTTTCTTT
TRBV29-1	-	-	TRBJ2-3	CSVEGRDRTDTQYF	TGCAGCGTTGAAGGGCGGGATCGAACAGATACGCAGTATTTT
TRBV7-2	-	-	TRBJ2-7	CASKNQRGGHEQYF	TGTGCCAGCAAAAACCAGAGGGGGGGTCACGAGCAGTACTTC
TRBV30	-	-	TRBJ2-7	CAWSNLRDRVQYF	TGTGCCTGGAGTAACCTCAGGGATCGGGTGCAGTACTTC
TRBV5-1	-	-	TRBJ2-7	CASSFTGLPYEQYF	TGCGCCAGCAGCTTTACAGGACTACCTTACGAGCAGTACTTC
TRBV12-5	-	-	TRBJ1-5	CASGPPGHKFQPQHF	TGTGCTAGTGGGCCCCCGGGACACAAGTTTCAGCCCCAGCATTTT
TRBV6-5	-	-	TRBJ2-7	CASSYFDVAAEQYF	TGTGCCAGCAGTTACTTCGACGTAGCGGCTGAGCAGTACTTC
TRBV19	TRBD1	-	TRBJ2-6	CASSDLGRDRAYSGANVLTF	TGTGCCAGTAGTGACTTAGGCCGGGACAGGGCCTACTCTGGGGCCAACGTCCTGACTTTC
TRBV6-1	TRBD1	-	TRBJ2-1	CASSDGQGVRNEQFF	TGTGCCAGCAGTGACGGCCAGGGGGTTCGGAATGAGCAGTTCTTC
TRBV27	-	once	TRBJ1-1	CASTQLKEAFF	TGTGCCAGCACCCAACTTAAGGAAGCTTTCTTT
TRBV14	TRBD1	-	TRBJ2-5	CASSPRQGGVETQYF	TGTGCCAGCAGCCCGCGACAGGGTGGGGTGGAGACCCAGTACTTC
TRBV2	TRBD1	-	TRBJ2-5	CASGQDRGAGGETQYF	TGTGCCAGCGGGCAGGACAGGGGTGCCGGGGGGGAGACCCAGTACTTC